One sample yielded the 10 T cell receptor beta chains listed below, sequenced in a study of blood T cell repertoires in COVID-19. Data came from immunoSEQ multiplex PCR; TCRdb stores just in-frame clones and leaves some out. Of about 250,000 clones in the sample, around 81% were seen once. Sample: PBMCs or T cells enriched from blood (not recorded which). All receptors come from a man aged 45-65 years who had recovered from COVID-19.

This clone was seen only a few times. This chain joins TRBV5-1 and TRBJ1-2; 7 bases map to TRBD1. CDR1 and CDR2 (germline): SGHRS, YFSETQ. V dropped 4 bases and J dropped 7; count of bases not matched to a gene: 7. The CDR3 runs to 13 residues. CDR3 sequence (DNA): TGCGCCAGCAGCCAATGGACAGGCCGTGGCTACACCTTC. Translation gives CASSQWTGRGYTF. The variable domain in full, completed from reference TRBV5-1 and TRBJ1-2, reads KAGVTQTPRYLIKTRGQQVTLSCSPISGHRSVSWYQQTPGQGLQFLFEYFSETQRNKGNFPGRFSGRQFSNSRSEMNVSTLELGDSALYLCASSQWTGRGYTFGSGTRLTVV.

The V call is TRBV28, the J call TRBJ1-2; D uncertain. The germline CDR1 and CDR2 sequences are MDHEN and SYDVKM. CDR3 size: 13 residues. The V end was cut by 10 bases, the J end by 0 bases, with 12 bases between. The CDR3 bases are TGTGCCACCTACCTCCCGGCTAACTATGGCTACACCTTC. As protein: CATYLPANYGYTF.

CDR3 bases: TGCGCCAGCAGCCAAGATTTAATAGCGTACACCGGGGAGCTGTTTTTT. This gives the protein CASSQDLIAYTGELFF. This chain uses TRBV4-3 with TRBJ2-2, with D possibly TRBD2 on 5 matching bases. The CDR3 extends over 16 amino acids. V was cut by 0 bases and J by 3 bases, with 11 bases left in between. Germline CDR1 LGHNA, CDR2 YSLEER.

This chain connects TRBV9 to TRBJ1-3, with D maybe TRBD1 (5 bases). The CDR3 length is 15 residues. The germline V gene encodes CDR1 SGDLS and CDR2 YYNGEE. Trimming took off 7 bases at V and 0 bases at J, with 14 bases between the two ends. CDR3 loop: CASSAGQLSGNTIYF. The CDR3 coding sequence is TGTGCCAGCTCGGCAGGACAACTCTCTGGAAACACCATATATTTT. Together with reference TRBV9 and TRBJ1-3, the CDR3 gives the full variable domain: DSGVTQTPKHLITATGQRVTLRCSPRSGDLSVYWYQQSLDQGLQFLIQYYNGEERAKGNILERFSAQQFPDLHSELNLSSLELGDSALYFCASSAGQLSGNTIYFGEGSWLTVV.

The chain is built from TRBV21-1 and TRBJ2-2; the table's D call, TRBD2, has no DNA check behind it. TRBV21-1 is listed as a pseudogene. The CDR3 loop spans 16 amino acids. For the CDR3, the DNA is TGTGCCAGCAGCAAAGCCGGGACTACGAACACCGGGGAGCTGTTTTTT. Translation: CASSKAGTTNTGELFF.

The chain is built from TRBV5-1 and TRBJ1-6; D remains ambiguous. CDR1 is SGHRS and CDR2 is YFSETQ in the germline V gene. The V end was cut by 3 bases, the J end by 5 bases, with 12 bases between. This CDR3 region has 15 residues. CDR3 sequence: CASSSSAQDNSPLHF. CDR3 DNA: TGCGCCAGCAGCTCTAGTGCACAAGATAATTCACCCCTCCACTTT.

This clone was recorded a few times. This chain uses TRBV9 with TRBJ2-5; a weak D match, TRBD1 (6 bases). Germline CDR1 reads SGDLS; CDR2 reads YYNGEE. The CDR3 consists of 13 residues. With 0 bases removed from V and 6 bases from J, the gap between germline ends came to 9 bases. CDR3 region: CASSVDQGQTQYF. The CDR3 DNA reads TGTGCCAGCAGCGTAGACCAGGGGCAGACCCAGTACTTC. Looking up the rest from reference TRBV9 and TRBJ2-5 gives the full variable domain: DSGVTQTPKHLITATGQRVTLRCSPRSGDLSVYWYQQSLDQGLQFLIQYYNGEERAKGNILERFSAQQFPDLHSELNLSSLELGDSALYFCASSVDQGQTQYFGPGTRLLVL.

This clone was observed a single time. The chain is built from TRBV27 and TRBJ2-1, with D maybe TRBD2 (6 bases). The V end lost 2 bases, the J end lost 0 bases, and 8 bases lay between the germline ends. CDR1 MNHEY and CDR2 SMNVEV come from the germline V gene (reference sequence). This CDR3 comprises 15 residues. CDR3 in DNA: TGTGCCAGCAGTTTACGGGGGAGCTCCTACAATGAGCAGTTCTTC. Amino acid sequence: CASSLRGSSYNEQFF.

This clone was detected ten times or more. The J gene is TRBJ2-7, the V gene TRBV9; maybe TRBD2 (6 bases). Per the germline V gene, CDR1 is SGDLS and CDR2 is YYNGEE. The CDR3 covers 15 residues. The V end lost 2 bases, the J end lost 7 bases, and 19 bases lay between the germline ends. CDR3 bases: TGTGCCAGCAGCGTTGGAACGACTAGTGGGGTTGAGCAGTACTTC. This translates into CASSVGTTSGVEQYF.

The V gene is TRBV10-3, the J gene TRBJ2-3; maybe TRBD1 (6 bases). The CDR3 sequence is 14 residues long. V was clipped by 8 bases and J by 4 bases, with 16 bases between them. Germline V CDR1 and CDR2: ENHRY, SYGVKD. CDR3 sequence: CAIGLTGKPDTQYF. CDR3 nucleotides: TGTGCCATCGGATTAACAGGGAAGCCAGATACGCAGTATTTT.